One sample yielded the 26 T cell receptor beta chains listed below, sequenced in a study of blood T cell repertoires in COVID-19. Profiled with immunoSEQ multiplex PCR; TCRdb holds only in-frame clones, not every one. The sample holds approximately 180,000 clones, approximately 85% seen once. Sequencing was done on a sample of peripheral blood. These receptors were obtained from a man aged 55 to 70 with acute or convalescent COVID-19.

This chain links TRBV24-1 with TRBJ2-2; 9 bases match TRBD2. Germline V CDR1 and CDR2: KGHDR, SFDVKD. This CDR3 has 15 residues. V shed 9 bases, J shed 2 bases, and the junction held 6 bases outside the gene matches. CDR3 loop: CATQSSGKNTGELFF. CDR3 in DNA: TGTGCCACCCAATCTAGCGGGAAAAACACCGGGGAGCTGTTTTTT.

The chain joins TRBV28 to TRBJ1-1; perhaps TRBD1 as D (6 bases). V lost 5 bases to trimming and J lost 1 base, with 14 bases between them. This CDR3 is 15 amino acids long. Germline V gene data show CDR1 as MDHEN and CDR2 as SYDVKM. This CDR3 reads CASSPPRGRNTEAFF. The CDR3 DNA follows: TGTGCCAGCAGTCCCCCCAGGGGAAGGAACACTGAAGCTTTCTTT.

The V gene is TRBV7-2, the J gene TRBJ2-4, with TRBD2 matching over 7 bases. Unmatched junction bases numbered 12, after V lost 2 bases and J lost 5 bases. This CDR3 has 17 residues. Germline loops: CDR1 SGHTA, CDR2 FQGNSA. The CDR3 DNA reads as TGTGCCAGCAGCTTATACCGACTTGGCGGGAGCCAAAACATTCAGTACTTC. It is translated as CASSLYRLGGSQNIQYF.

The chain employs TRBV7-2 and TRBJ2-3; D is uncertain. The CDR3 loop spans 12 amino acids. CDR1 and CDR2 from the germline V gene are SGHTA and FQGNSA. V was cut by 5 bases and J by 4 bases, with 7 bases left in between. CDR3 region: CASSGDADTQYF. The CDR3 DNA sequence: TGTGCCAGCAGCGGAGACGCAGATACGCAGTATTTT.

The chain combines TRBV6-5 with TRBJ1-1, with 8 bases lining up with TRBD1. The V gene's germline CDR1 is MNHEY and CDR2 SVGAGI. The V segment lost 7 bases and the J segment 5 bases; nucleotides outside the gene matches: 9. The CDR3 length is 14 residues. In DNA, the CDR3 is TGTGCCAGCACCCGGACAGGGTTGGGGACTGAAGCTTTCTTT. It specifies CASTRTGLGTEAFF.

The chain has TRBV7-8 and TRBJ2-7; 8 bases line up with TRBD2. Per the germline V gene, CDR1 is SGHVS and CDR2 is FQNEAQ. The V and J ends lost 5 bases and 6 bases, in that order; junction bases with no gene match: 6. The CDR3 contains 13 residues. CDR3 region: CASSPTRGGEQYF. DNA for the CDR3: TGTGCCAGCAGCCCTACCCGGGGGGGCGAGCAGTACTTC. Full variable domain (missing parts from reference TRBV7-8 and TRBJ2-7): GAGVSQSPRYKVAKRGQDVALRCDPISGHVSLFWYQQALGQGPEFLTYFQNEAQLDKSGLPSDRFFAERPEGSVSTLKIQRTQQEDSAVYLCASSPTRGGEQYFGPGTRLTVT.

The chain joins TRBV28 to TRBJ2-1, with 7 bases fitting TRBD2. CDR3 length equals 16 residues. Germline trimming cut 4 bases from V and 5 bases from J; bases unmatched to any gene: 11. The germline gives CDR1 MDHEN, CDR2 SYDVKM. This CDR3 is CASSSAGVPGDNEQFF. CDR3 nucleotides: TGTGCCAGCAGTTCGGCGGGAGTTCCCGGGGACAATGAGCAGTTCTTC. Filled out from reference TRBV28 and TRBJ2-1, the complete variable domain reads DVKVTQSSRYLVKRTGEKVFLECVQDMDHENMFWYRQDPGLGLRLIYFSYDVKMKEKGDIPEGYSVSREKKERFSLILESASTNQTSMYLCASSSAGVPGDNEQFFGPGTRLTVL.

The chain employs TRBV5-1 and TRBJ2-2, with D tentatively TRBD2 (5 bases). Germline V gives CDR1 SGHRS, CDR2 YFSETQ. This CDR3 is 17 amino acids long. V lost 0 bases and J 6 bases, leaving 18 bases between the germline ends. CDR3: CASSLVPGRGMAGELFF. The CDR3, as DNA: TGCGCCAGCAGCTTGGTCCCGGGAAGAGGGATGGCCGGGGAGCTGTTTTTT.

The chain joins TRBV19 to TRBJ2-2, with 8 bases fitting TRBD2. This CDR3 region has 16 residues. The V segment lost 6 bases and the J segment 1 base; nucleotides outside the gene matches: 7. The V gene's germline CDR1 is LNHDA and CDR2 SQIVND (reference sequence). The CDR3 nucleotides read TGTGCCAGTAGGAAGATTAGCGGGATGAACACCGGGGAGCTGTTTTTT. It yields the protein CASRKISGMNTGELFF.

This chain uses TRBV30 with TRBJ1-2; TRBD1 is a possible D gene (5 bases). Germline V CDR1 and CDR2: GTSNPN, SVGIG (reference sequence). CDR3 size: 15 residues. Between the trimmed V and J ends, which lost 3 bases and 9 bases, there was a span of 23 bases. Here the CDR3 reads CAWRGTLGLGASYTF. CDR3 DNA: TGTGCCTGGAGGGGGACCCTGGGACTCGGCGCGAGCTACACCTTC. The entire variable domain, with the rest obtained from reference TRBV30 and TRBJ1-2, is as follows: SQTIHQWPATLVQPVGSPLSLECTVEGTSNPNLYWYRQAAGRGLQLLFYSVGIGQISSEVPQNLSASRPQDRQFILSSKKLLLSDSGFYLCAWRGTLGLGASYTFGSGTRLTVV.

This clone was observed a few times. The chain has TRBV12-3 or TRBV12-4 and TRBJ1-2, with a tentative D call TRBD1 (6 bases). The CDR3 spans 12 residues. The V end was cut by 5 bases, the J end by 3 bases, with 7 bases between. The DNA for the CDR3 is TGTGCCAGCAGTCAGGGGTACTATGGCTACACCTTC. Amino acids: CASSQGYYGYTF.

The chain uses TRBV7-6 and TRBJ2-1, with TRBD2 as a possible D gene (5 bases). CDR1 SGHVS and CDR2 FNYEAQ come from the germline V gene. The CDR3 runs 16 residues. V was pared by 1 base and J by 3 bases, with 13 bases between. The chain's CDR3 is CASSLVGSVGYNEQFF. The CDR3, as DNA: TGTGCCAGCAGCTTAGTTGGGAGTGTGGGCTACAATGAGCAGTTCTTC. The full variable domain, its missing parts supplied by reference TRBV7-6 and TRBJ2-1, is GAGVSQSPRYKVTKRGQDVALRCDPISGHVSLYWYRQALGQGPEFLTYFNYEAQQDKSGLPNDRFSAERPEGSISTLTIQRTEQRDSAMYRCASSLVGSVGYNEQFFGPGTRLTVL.

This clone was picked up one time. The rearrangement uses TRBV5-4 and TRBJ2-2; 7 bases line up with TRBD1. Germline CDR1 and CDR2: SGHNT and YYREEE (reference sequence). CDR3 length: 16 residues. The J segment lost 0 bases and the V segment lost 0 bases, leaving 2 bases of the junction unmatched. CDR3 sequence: CASSLGQGANTGELFF. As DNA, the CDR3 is TGTGCCAGCAGCTTGGGACAGGGCGCGAACACCGGGGAGCTGTTTTTT. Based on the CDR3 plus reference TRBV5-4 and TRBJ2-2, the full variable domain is ETGVTQSPTHLIKTRGQQVTLRCSSQSGHNTVSWYQQALGQGPQFIFQYYREEENGRGNFPPRFSGLQFPNYSSELNVNALELDDSALYLCASSLGQGANTGELFFGEGSRLTVL.

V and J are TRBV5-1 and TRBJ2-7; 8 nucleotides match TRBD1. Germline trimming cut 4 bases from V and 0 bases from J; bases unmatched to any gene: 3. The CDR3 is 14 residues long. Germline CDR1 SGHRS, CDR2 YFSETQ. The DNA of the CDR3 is TGCGCCAGCAGCCAGGGGGCGTCCTCCTACGAGCAGTACTTC. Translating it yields CASSQGASSYEQYF.

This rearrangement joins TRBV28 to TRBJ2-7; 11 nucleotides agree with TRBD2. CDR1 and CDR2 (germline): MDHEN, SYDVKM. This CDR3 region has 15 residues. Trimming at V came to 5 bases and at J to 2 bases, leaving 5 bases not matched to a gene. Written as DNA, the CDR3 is TGTGCCAGCAGTGGGTTTAGCGGGAGGGCCTACGAGCAGTACTTC. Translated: CASSGFSGRAYEQYF. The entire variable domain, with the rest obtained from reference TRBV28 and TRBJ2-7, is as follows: DVKVTQSSRYLVKRTGEKVFLECVQDMDHENMFWYRQDPGLGLRLIYFSYDVKMKEKGDIPEGYSVSREKKERFSLILESASTNQTSMYLCASSGFSGRAYEQYFGPGTRLTVT.

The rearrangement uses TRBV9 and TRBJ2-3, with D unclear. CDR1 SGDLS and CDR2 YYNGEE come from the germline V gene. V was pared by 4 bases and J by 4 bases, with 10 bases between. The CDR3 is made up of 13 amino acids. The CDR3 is CASSPPVPDTQYF. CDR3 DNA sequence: TGTGCCAGCAGCCCCCCCGTCCCAGATACGCAGTATTTT.

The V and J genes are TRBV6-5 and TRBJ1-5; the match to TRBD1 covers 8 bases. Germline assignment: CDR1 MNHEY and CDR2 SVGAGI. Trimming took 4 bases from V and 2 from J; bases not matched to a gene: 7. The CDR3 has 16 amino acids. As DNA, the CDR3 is TGTGCCAGCAGTTCCAGACAGGGGAGAGGCAATCAGCCCCAGCATTTT. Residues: CASSSRQGRGNQPQHF.

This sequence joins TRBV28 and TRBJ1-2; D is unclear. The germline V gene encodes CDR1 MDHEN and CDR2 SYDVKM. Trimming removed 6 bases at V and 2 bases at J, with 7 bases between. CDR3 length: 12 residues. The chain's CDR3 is CASSYLNYGYTF. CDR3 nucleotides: TGTGCCAGCAGCTATCTAAACTATGGCTACACCTTC.

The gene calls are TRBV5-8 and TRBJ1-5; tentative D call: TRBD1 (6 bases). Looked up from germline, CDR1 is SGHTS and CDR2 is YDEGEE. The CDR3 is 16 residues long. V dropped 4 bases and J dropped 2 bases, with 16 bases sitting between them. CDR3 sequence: CASSGGDTMGNQPQHF. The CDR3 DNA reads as TGTGCCAGCAGCGGGGGGGACACAATGGGCAATCAGCCCCAGCATTTT.

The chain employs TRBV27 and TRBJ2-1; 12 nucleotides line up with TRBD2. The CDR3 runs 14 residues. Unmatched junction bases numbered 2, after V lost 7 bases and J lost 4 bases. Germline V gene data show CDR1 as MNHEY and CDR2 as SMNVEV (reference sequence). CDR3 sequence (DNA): TGTGCCAGCACCGGACTAGCGGGATACAATGAGCAGTTCTTC. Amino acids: CASTGLAGYNEQFF.

In nucleotides, the CDR3 is TGCGCCAGCAGCTCAGGACAGGGGGCAGATACGCAGTATTTT. Its protein is CASSSGQGADTQYF. This chain links TRBV5-1 with TRBJ2-3, with 10 bases identical to TRBD1. V shed 3 bases, J shed 4 bases, and the junction held 2 bases outside the gene matches. Germline loops: CDR1 SGHRS, CDR2 YFSETQ. The CDR3 has 14 amino acids.

Here the CDR3 reads CASSHYSGRGDTQYF. CDR3 DNA sequence: TGTGCCAGCAGCCACTATAGCGGGAGAGGAGATACGCAGTATTTT. V is TRBV3-1 (or the pseudogene TRBV3-2) and J is TRBJ2-3; 9 bases are a match to TRBD2. This CDR3 is built from 15 residues. V was clipped by 3 bases and J by 5 bases; unmatched bases: 6. The V gene's germline CDR1 is LGHDT and CDR2 YNNKEL (reference sequence).

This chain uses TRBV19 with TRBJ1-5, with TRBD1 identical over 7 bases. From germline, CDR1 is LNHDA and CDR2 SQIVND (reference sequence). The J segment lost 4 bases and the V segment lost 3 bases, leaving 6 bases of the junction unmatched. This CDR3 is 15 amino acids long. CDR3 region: CASSIGPGGNQPQHF. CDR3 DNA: TGTGCCAGTAGTATTGGCCCAGGGGGGAATCAGCCCCAGCATTTT.

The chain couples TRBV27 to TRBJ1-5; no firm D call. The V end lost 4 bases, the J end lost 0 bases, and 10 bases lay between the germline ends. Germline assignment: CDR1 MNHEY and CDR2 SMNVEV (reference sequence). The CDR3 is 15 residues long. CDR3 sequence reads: CASSSTGYSNQPQHF. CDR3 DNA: TGTGCCAGCAGTTCGACGGGTTATAGCAATCAGCCCCAGCATTTT.

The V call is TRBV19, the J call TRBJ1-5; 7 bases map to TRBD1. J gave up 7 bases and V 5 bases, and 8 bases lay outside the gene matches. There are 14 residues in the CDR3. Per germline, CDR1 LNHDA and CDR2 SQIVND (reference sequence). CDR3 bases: TGTGCCAGTAGTGTACACAGGGGACCGCAGCCCCAGCATTTT. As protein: CASSVHRGPQPQHF.

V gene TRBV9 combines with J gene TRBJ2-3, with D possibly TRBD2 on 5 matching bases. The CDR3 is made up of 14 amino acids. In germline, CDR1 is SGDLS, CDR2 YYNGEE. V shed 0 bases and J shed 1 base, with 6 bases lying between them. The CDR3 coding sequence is TGTGCCAGCAGCGTAGACGGGGGCACAGATACGCAGTATTTT. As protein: CASSVDGGTDTQYF. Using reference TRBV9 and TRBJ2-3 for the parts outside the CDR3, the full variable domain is DSGVTQTPKHLITATGQRVTLRCSPRSGDLSVYWYQQSLDQGLQFLIQYYNGEERAKGNILERFSAQQFPDLHSELNLSSLELGDSALYFCASSVDGGTDTQYFGPGTRLTVL.